The sequence of this T cell receptor (beta chain) was determined in a study of blood T cell repertoires in COVID-19. Study-level background: PBMCs, B-cell-depleted T cells, or T cells provided the cDNA or gDNA that made up the material.

CDR3 length equals 15 residues. CDR1 is SGDLS, CDR2 YYNGEE, per germline. V shed 3 bases and J shed 1 base, with 13 bases lying between them. A few counts support this clone. The method was immunoSEQ multiplex PCR; TCRdb's version includes in-frame clones alone and lacks a portion of them. This sample has roughly 160,000 clones, with about 85% found just once. The J gene is TRBJ1-1, the V gene TRBV9, with D perhaps TRBD1 (5 bases). This clonotype was obtained from an elderly man with COVID-19, enrolled during active disease. Input material: peripheral blood. In DNA form, the CDR3 reads TGTGCCAGCAGCGCCTGGGGGGGATCGAACACTGAAGCTTTCTTT. Protein sequence: CASSAWGGSNTEAFF.